Listed below are T cell receptor beta chains from one sample, sequenced in a study of T cell responses to AZD1222 COVID-19 vaccine. Data came from immunoSEQ multiplex PCR; TCRdb stores just in-frame clones and leaves some out. The table shows approximately 180,000 clones, with 85% to 95% occurring only once. This material consisted of peripheral blood, taken 28 days after the second dose of the MenACWY control vaccine. These receptors came from an adult who received the MenACWY meningococcal vaccine as a control. Both conserved end residues are part of each CDR3. The D gene is left open where the match is weak. Size values are once, few and many counts, or a class for expanded clones, and some rows have none.

d_call	clone_size	j_call	v_call	cdr3_aa	cdr3_nt
.	.	TRBJ1-1	TRBV19	CASSIDRGATEAFF	TGTGCCAGTAGTATAGACCGGGGGGCCACTGAAGCTTTCTTT
.	.	TRBJ1-1	TRBV6-2/TRBV6-3	CASSYSRGAGTNTEAFF	TGTGCCAGCAGTTACTCCCGGGGCGCGGGGACGAACACTGAAGCTTTCTTT
TRBD1	.	TRBJ1-3	TRBV19	CASMGPGGAENTIYF	TGTGCCAGTATGGGTCCAGGGGGCGCGGAAAACACCATATATTTT
.	.	TRBJ2-1	TRBV4-3	CASSQEGYEQFF	TGCGCCAGCAGCCAAGAGGGCTATGAGCAGTTCTTC
.	.	TRBJ1-2	TRBV6-5	CASSSTGIPEGYTF	TGTGCCAGCAGTTCTACCGGGATCCCTGAGGGCTACACCTTC
TRBD1	.	TRBJ1-1	TRBV5-1	CATTGVNTEAFF	TGCGCCACTACAGGGGTGAACACTGAAGCTTTCTTT
.	.	TRBJ1-2	TRBV6-5	CASSYRDGGYTF	TGTGCCAGCAGTTACAGGGACGGAGGCTACACCTTC
.	.	TRBJ2-7	TRBV7-9	CASSLVRGSSYEQYF	TGTGCCAGCAGCTTAGTAAGAGGGAGCTCCTACGAGCAGTACTTC
.	.	TRBJ1-1	TRBV7-2	CASSPQVIGNTEAFF	TGTGCCAGCAGCCCACAGGTAATCGGGAACACTGAAGCTTTCTTT
.	.	TRBJ1-1	TRBV13	CASSLNENTEAFF	TGTGCCAGCAGCTTGAACGAGAACACTGAAGCTTTCTTT
.	.	TRBJ1-3	TRBV7-2	CASSPGERIYF	TGTGCCAGCAGCCCCGGGGAGAGAATATATTTT
.	.	TRBJ1-4	TRBV19	CASSILAGPNEKLFF	TGTGCCAGTAGTATTCTAGCTGGACCTAATGAAAAACTGTTTTTT
TRBD2	.	TRBJ2-2	TRBV5-1	CASSPSIAGRSTGELFF	TGCGCCAGCAGCCCTTCCATAGCGGGGAGGAGCACCGGGGAGCTGTTTTTT
TRBD1	.	TRBJ2-7	TRBV6-6	CASSTAGTGHREQYF	TGTGCCAGCTCTACCGCCGGGACAGGGCATAGGGAGCAGTACTTC
TRBD1	few	TRBJ1-1	TRBV15	CATSRHRDRGSEAFF	TGTGCCACCAGCAGACACCGGGACAGGGGGAGTGAAGCTTTCTTT
.	once	TRBJ2-5	TRBV10-3	CAIGGGGPETQYF	TGTGCCATCGGGGGGGGCGGTCCAGAGACCCAGTACTTC
TRBD1	.	TRBJ2-1	TRBV6-6	CASSSATGDSYNEQFF	TGTGCCAGCAGTTCCGCTACAGGGGACTCCTACAATGAGCAGTTCTTC
TRBD1	.	TRBJ1-2	TRBV6-6	CASSYVTSTGVLGYTF	TGTGCCAGCAGTTACGTTACTTCGACAGGGGTTCTCGGCTACACCTTC
.	.	TRBJ1-2	TRBV30	CAWSGGRWGYTF	TGTGCCTGGAGTGGGGGCCGATGGGGCTACACCTTC
.	.	TRBJ1-2	TRBV27	CASAASGGKGGGYTF	TGTGCCAGCGCAGCGTCGGGGGGGAAAGGAGGTGGCTACACCTTC
TRBD1	.	TRBJ1-6	TRBV14	CASSRRTGLVNSPLHF	TGTGCCAGCAGCCGCCGGACAGGGTTGGTCAATTCACCCCTCCACTTT
.	.	TRBJ2-5	TRBV7-3	CASSLNAPGGRETQYF	TGTGCCAGCAGCTTAAACGCCCCCGGGGGCCGGGAGACCCAGTACTTC
.	.	TRBJ1-6	TRBV6-5	CASRVTGRYNSPLHF	TGTGCCAGCAGAGTCACAGGGAGGTATAATTCACCCCTCCACTTT
.	.	TRBJ1-3	TRBV27	CASSYKASSSSGNTIYF	TGTGCCAGCAGTTATAAGGCGTCGAGCAGCTCTGGAAACACCATATATTTT
.	.	TRBJ1-6	TRBV6-5	CASSYSVGSYNSPLHF	TGTGCCAGCAGTTACTCGGTAGGATCCTATAATTCACCCCTCCACTTT
.	.	TRBJ1-3	TRBV28	CASSLRTAYGNTIYF	TGTGCCAGCAGTTTGCGGACGGCCTATGGAAACACCATATATTTT
.	.	TRBJ2-1	TRBV11-2	CASSLGYNERQFF	TGTGCCAGCAGCTTAGGGTACAATGAGCGGCAGTTCTTC
.	.	TRBJ2-5	TRBV12-3/TRBV12-4	CASTRQLGETQYF	TGTGCCAGCACCCGCCAATTGGGAGAGACCCAGTACTTC
.	.	TRBJ1-1	TRBV28	CASSFSGAAIAFF	TGTGCCAGCAGTTTTTCGGGGGCGGCGATTGCTTTCTTT
.	.	TRBJ1-4	TRBV5-1	CASSLGQVAATNEKLFF	TGCGCCAGCAGCTTGGGACAGGTCGCCGCAACTAATGAAAAACTGTTTTTT
.	once	TRBJ1-6	TRBV5-5	CASSLEGGYNSPLHF	TGTGCCAGCAGCCTGGAGGGGGGTTATAATTCACCCCTCCACTTT
.	few	TRBJ1-2	TRBV7-2	CASSLEVPNYGYTF	TGTGCCAGCAGCTTAGAAGTCCCGAACTATGGCTACACCTTC
.	.	TRBJ2-5	TRBV7-2	CASSPRRPKIETQYF	TGTGCCAGCAGCCCCCGGAGGCCGAAAATCGAGACCCAGTACTTC
.	.	TRBJ1-2	TRBV19	CAATGGVYGYTF	TGTGCCGCAACGGGGGGAGTTTATGGCTACACCTTC
.	.	TRBJ1-5	TRBV7-2	CASADRANQPQHF	TGTGCCAGCGCCGACAGAGCTAATCAGCCCCAGCATTTT
TRBD1	few	TRBJ2-7	TRBV3-1/TRBV3-2	CASSRDSYEQYF	TGTGCCAGCAGCCGGGACAGCTACGAGCAGTACTTC
.	.	TRBJ1-5	TRBV5-3	CARSLARGGRGNQPQHF	TGTGCCAGAAGCTTGGCTAGGGGCGGGAGAGGCAATCAGCCCCAGCATTTT
TRBD1	.	TRBJ2-2	TRBV27	CASSPTGARAGELFF	TGTGCCAGCAGTCCGACAGGGGCGCGAGCCGGGGAGCTGTTTTTT
.	.	TRBJ2-1	TRBV27	CASSFGGAGNEQFF	TGTGCCAGCAGTTTTGGGGGGGCTGGCAATGAGCAGTTCTTC
.	few	TRBJ1-5	TRBV4-1	CASSRSGTYYQPQHF	TGCGCCAGCAGCCGATCCGGGACGTATTATCAGCCCCAGCATTTT
TRBD1	once	TRBJ2-2	TRBV6-5	CASRQGATNTGELFF	TGTGCCAGCAGGCAGGGGGCCACTAACACCGGGGAGCTGTTTTTT
.	.	TRBJ1-6	TRBV9	CASSVGTYNSPLHF	TGTGCCAGCAGCGTAGGGACTTATAATTCACCCCTCCACTTT
.	.	TRBJ1-3	TRBV6-1	CASSVRLRGGLSGNTIYF	TGTGCCAGCAGTGTAAGACTCAGGGGAGGGCTCTCTGGAAACACCATATATTTT
TRBD1	.	TRBJ1-1	TRBV10-2	CASSDRDRGGTEAFF	TGCGCCAGCAGTGACCGGGACAGGGGCGGCACTGAAGCTTTCTTT
.	.	TRBJ2-5	TRBV7-8	CASSLYRAEETQYF	TGTGCCAGCAGCTTATACCGGGCGGAAGAGACCCAGTACTTC
.	.	TRBJ1-2	TRBV30	CAWANPTGNYGYTF	TGTGCCTGGGCCAATCCAACAGGGAACTATGGCTACACCTTC
.	.	TRBJ2-7	TRBV19	CASSPPGRVGYEQYF	TGTGCCAGTAGTCCCCCGGGCAGAGTCGGCTACGAGCAGTACTTC
TRBD1	.	TRBJ2-7	TRBV19	CASSQEGDRFYEQYF	TGTGCCAGTAGCCAAGAGGGGGACAGGTTCTACGAGCAGTACTTC
.	.	TRBJ2-7	TRBV12-3/TRBV12-4	CASSLTQGEQYF	TGTGCCAGCAGCCTAACCCAAGGCGAGCAGTACTTC
.	.	TRBJ1-4	TRBV2	CASSEAPLRGLNEKLFF	TGTGCCAGCAGTGAAGCGCCCCTCCGCGGTCTTAATGAAAAACTGTTTTTT
.	.	TRBJ1-1	TRBV12-3/TRBV12-4	CASSPLNTEAFF	TGTGCCAGTTCCCCTCTGAACACTGAAGCTTTCTTT
.	.	TRBJ2-7	TRBV11-2	CASSTGTSTEQYF	TGTGCCAGCAGCACCGGGACTTCTACCGAGCAGTACTTC
.	.	TRBJ2-2	TRBV4-3	CASSWGTGLAGELFF	TGCGCCAGCAGCTGGGGTACAGGGCTGGCCGGGGAGCTGTTTTTT
.	.	TRBJ2-5	TRBV9	CASSVDQGGETQYF	TGTGCCAGCAGCGTAGATCAGGGCGGGGAGACCCAGTACTTC
.	few	TRBJ2-2	TRBV28	CASTQNRVGTGELFF	TGTGCCAGCACCCAAAACAGGGTCGGGACCGGGGAGCTGTTTTTT
.	.	TRBJ2-5	TRBV27	CASSLSGTIGTQYF	TGTGCCAGCAGTTTATCAGGGACCATAGGGACCCAGTACTTC
.	.	TRBJ1-2	TRBV10-2	CASSMTRDTYGYTF	TGCGCCAGCAGCATGACAAGGGATACCTATGGCTACACCTTC
TRBD1	.	TRBJ1-6	TRBV10-1	CASSERSNLGSRGRDRYSPLHF	TGCGCCAGCAGTGAAAGGAGTAATTTGGGGAGTAGAGGCCGGGACAGATATTCACCCCTCCACTTT